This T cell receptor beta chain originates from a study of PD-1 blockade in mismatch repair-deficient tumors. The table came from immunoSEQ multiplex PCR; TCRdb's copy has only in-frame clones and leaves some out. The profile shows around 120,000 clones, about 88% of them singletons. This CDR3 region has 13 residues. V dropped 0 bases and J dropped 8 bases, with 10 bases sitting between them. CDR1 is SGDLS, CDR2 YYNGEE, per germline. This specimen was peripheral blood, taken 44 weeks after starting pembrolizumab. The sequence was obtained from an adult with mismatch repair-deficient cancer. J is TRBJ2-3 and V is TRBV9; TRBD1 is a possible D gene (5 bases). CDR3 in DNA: TGTGCCAGCAGCGTAGCGGTTCAGGGTACGCAGTATTTT. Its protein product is CASSVAVQGTQYF.